The 21 T cell receptor beta chains presented below share a single source sample, sequenced in a study of T cell changes during pregnancy in multiple sclerosis. Data came from immunoSEQ multiplex PCR; TCRdb stores just in-frame clones and leaves some out. This sample has some 70,000 clones; roughly nine tenths occur once, and the top ten carry approximately 5%. Sequences were derived from CD8+ T cells from peripheral blood mononuclear cells, sampled before pregnancy. These TCRs come from a female donor with multiple sclerosis, enrolled in a pregnancy study.

This chain joins TRBV5-8 and TRBJ1-6; D may be TRBD1 (6 bases). The CDR3 is 15 amino acids. Germline V CDR1 and CDR2: SGHTS, YDEGEE. Between the trimmed V and J ends, which lost 1 base and 9 bases, there was a span of 14 bases. The CDR3 reads CASSLTGRGGSPLHF. The CDR3 bases are TGTGCCAGCAGCTTGACTGGGAGGGGGGGTTCACCCCTCCACTTT.

The rearrangement joins TRBV10-1 to TRBJ1-1; the D gene is possibly TRBD1 (6 bases). V was trimmed by 3 bases and J by 1 base, leaving 15 bases between them. Looked up from germline, CDR1 is WNHNN and CDR2 is SYGVQD (reference sequence). The CDR3 length is 16 residues. CDR3 amino acids: CASSEVRGARNTEAFF. The CDR3 region has the DNA TGCGCCAGCAGTGAAGTACGGGGGGCGAGGAACACTGAAGCTTTCTTT.

The rearrangement links TRBV6-5 to TRBJ2-3, with 7 bases lining up with TRBD2. Losses at the gene ends were 0 bases for V and 4 bases for J; bases not matched to a gene: 4. Looked up from germline, CDR1 is MNHEY and CDR2 is SVGAGI. The CDR3 is made up of 15 amino acids. CDR3 loop: CASSYSGGIADTQYF. CDR3 DNA: TGTGCCAGCAGTTACTCCGGGGGGATAGCAGATACGCAGTATTTT.

V gene TRBV10-3 combines with J gene TRBJ2-7; TRBD2 agrees at 8 bases. Germline assignment: CDR1 ENHRY and CDR2 SYGVKD. V shed 4 bases, J shed 4 bases, and the junction held 6 bases outside the gene matches. The CDR3 loop spans 14 amino acids. CDR3 protein: CAISVGTSEYEQYF. The CDR3, as DNA: TGTGCCATCAGTGTGGGGACTAGTGAGTACGAGCAGTACTTC.

The V gene is TRBV27, the J gene TRBJ2-1; D remains ambiguous. Looked up from germline, CDR1 is MNHEY and CDR2 is SMNVEV (reference sequence). The germline V and J ends were trimmed by 0 bases and 4 bases, with 10 bases remaining between them. This CDR3 is built from 15 residues. Written as DNA, the CDR3 is TGTGCCAGCAGTTTATCGACCCCACAGTACAATGAGCAGTTCTTC. Protein sequence: CASSLSTPQYNEQFF.

This rearrangement joins TRBV29-1 to TRBJ1-4, with 7 bases matching TRBD1. The CDR3 is 11 amino acids. Losses at the gene ends were 7 bases for V and 10 bases for J; bases not matched to a gene: 6. CDR1 SQVTM and CDR2 ANQGSEA come from the germline V gene. The DNA for the CDR3 is TGCAGCGGCCACTCAGGGGGAAAACTGTTTTTT. Amino acid sequence: CSGHSGGKLFF. Combining the CDR3 with reference TRBV29-1 and TRBJ1-4 gives the whole variable domain SAVISQKPSRDICQRGTSLTIQCQVDSQVTMMFWYRQQPGQSLTLIATANQGSEATYESGFVIDKFPISRPNLTFSTLTVSNMSPEDSSIYLCSGHSGGKLFFGSGTQLSVL.

CDR3 amino acids: CASSATGGSLNEQFF. The CDR3 DNA is TGCGCCAGCAGCGCTACAGGGGGCTCCCTCAATGAGCAGTTCTTC. The V and J genes are TRBV5-1 and TRBJ2-1, with 9 bases fitting TRBD1. Germline V gene sequence: CDR1 SGHRS, CDR2 YFSETQ. The J segment lost 6 bases and the V segment lost 4 bases, leaving 8 bases of the junction unmatched. The CDR3 is 15 residues long.

Concerning this clone itself: This sample also contains other DNA sequences that code for the same CDR3. The V call is TRBV9, the J call TRBJ1-2; the D gene is possibly TRBD1 (5 bases). The CDR3 consists of 15 residues. Germline V lookup: CDR1 SGDLS, CDR2 YYNGEE. V was cut by 4 bases and J by 1 base, with 14 bases left in between. The CDR3 spells CASSPGGVLNYGYTF. The CDR3, as DNA: TGTGCCAGCAGCCCCGGGGGGGTTCTTAACTATGGCTACACCTTC. Full variable domain (outside the CDR3, taken from reference TRBV9 and TRBJ1-2): DSGVTQTPKHLITATGQRVTLRCSPRSGDLSVYWYQQSLDQGLQFLIQYYNGEERAKGNILERFSAQQFPDLHSELNLSSLELGDSALYFCASSPGGVLNYGYTFGSGTRLTVV.

The chain combines TRBV20-1 with TRBJ2-1; no firm D call. There are 11 residues in the CDR3. Germline CDR1 is DFQATT and CDR2 is SNEGSKA (reference sequence). The V end was cut by 7 bases, the J end by 2 bases, with 6 bases between. The chain's CDR3 is CSGPAYNEQFF. Written as DNA, the CDR3 is TGCAGTGGTCCAGCCTACAATGAGCAGTTCTTC.

This rearrangement joins TRBV7-2 to TRBJ1-4; the D gene is possibly TRBD1 (5 bases). V dropped 1 base and J dropped 4 bases, with 16 bases sitting between them. CDR3 length: 17 residues. The germline CDR1 and CDR2 sequences are SGHTA and FQGNSA. CDR3 bases: TGTGCCAGCAGCTTAGGGATGGACCCAGACAGTAATGAAAAACTGTTTTTT. Translation gives CASSLGMDPDSNEKLFF.

J is TRBJ2-5 and V is TRBV9, with D possibly matching TRBD1 (5 bases). Germline V gene data show CDR1 as SGDLS and CDR2 as YYNGEE. The CDR3 sequence is 15 residues long. V lost 0 bases, J lost 5 bases, and 14 bases lay in between. This CDR3 reads CASSVEGVVGETQYF. CDR3 bases: TGTGCCAGCAGCGTAGAAGGGGTGGTGGGGGAGACCCAGTACTTC.

The rearrangement links TRBV14 to TRBJ2-3; D unresolved. CDR3 length: 14 amino acids. CDR1 is SGHDN, CDR2 FVKESK, per germline. Between the trimmed V and J ends, which lost 3 bases and 0 bases, there was a span of 7 bases. CDR3 in DNA: TGTGCCAGCAGCCAGGTCGGGAGCACAGATACGCAGTATTTT. This translates into CASSQVGSTDTQYF.

The J gene is TRBJ1-1, the V gene TRBV4-1, with D maybe TRBD1 (5 bases). This CDR3 region has 13 residues. Trimming stripped 5 bases from V and 1 base from J, with 8 bases between. Per germline, CDR1 MGHRA and CDR2 YSYEKL. CDR3 in amino acids: CASSSRENTEAFF. CDR3 nucleotide sequence: TGCGCCAGCAGCTCCAGGGAGAACACTGAAGCTTTCTTT.

This clone came up once. The chain uses TRBV7-6 and TRBJ1-6; the match to TRBD1 covers 10 bases. The length of the CDR3 is 15 residues. The germline CDR1 and CDR2 sequences are SGHVS and FNYEAQ. V shed 5 bases and J 7 bases; nucleotides not matched to a gene: 5. The CDR3 protein is CASSRQGAGNSPLHF. CDR3 sequence (DNA): TGTGCCAGCAGCCGACAGGGGGCGGGAAATTCACCCCTCCACTTT.

The chain recombines TRBV2 with TRBJ1-3; 7 positions agree with TRBD1. Germline values: CDR1 SNHLY, CDR2 FYNNEI. The CDR3 runs to 13 residues. With 9 bases clipped from V and 4 bases from J, the junction kept 6 bases outside the gene matches. The CDR3 DNA reads as TGTGCCAGTACAACAGGGGCGGGAAACACCATATATTTT. This sequence encodes CASTTGAGNTIYF.

The rearrangement uses TRBV4-2 and TRBJ2-1; D is ambiguous. The V gene's germline CDR1 is LGHNA and CDR2 YNFKEQ. Deletions cut 0 bases from V and 0 bases from J, with 9 bases between. This CDR3 is 16 amino acids long. The CDR3 DNA is TGTGCCAGCAGCCAAGATCCGCCCAGCTCCTACAATGAGCAGTTCTTC. Translated, it gives CASSQDPPSSYNEQFF.

The chain recombines TRBV6-6 with TRBJ1-5, with D perhaps TRBD1 (5 bases). Germline-derived CDR1 and CDR2 are MNHNY and SVGAGI (reference sequence). The CDR3 runs 16 residues. V gave up 2 bases and J gave up 2 bases, with 13 bases separating them. The CDR3 region has the DNA TGTGCCAGCAGTTACACAGGAGGGTCGCGCAATCAGCCCCAGCATTTT. Amino acid sequence: CASSYTGGSRNQPQHF.

Worth noting for this clone: Germline and junction disagree at one end, which may indicate a read error. The gene calls are TRBV12-5 and TRBJ2-5; D might be TRBD2 (6 bases). CDR3 size: 16 residues. Germline V gene data show CDR1 as LGHNT and CDR2 as FRNRAP. Written as DNA, the CDR3 is TGTGCTAGTGGTTTGGGAGAGGGGACTCGCCAAGAGGCCCAGTACTTC. Protein: CASGLGEGTRQEAQYF.

The V and J genes are TRBV10-3 and TRBJ2-2, with 13 bases lining up with TRBD2. Trimming cost V 8 bases and J 1 base; bases outside gene matches: 4. From germline, CDR1 is ENHRY and CDR2 SYGVKD. The CDR3 covers 16 residues. The CDR3 nucleotides read TGTGCCATCCGGACTAGCGGGGGCAAGAACACCGGGGAGCTGTTTTTT. Translating gives CAIRTSGGKNTGELFF.

The chain links TRBV19 to TRBJ1-5; D gene unclear. Germline V gene data show CDR1 as LNHDA and CDR2 as SQIVND (reference sequence). The CDR3 is 13 amino acids. V was pared by 3 bases and J by 6 bases, with 9 bases between. CDR3 amino acids: CASSIAGSQPQHF. DNA for the CDR3: TGTGCCAGTAGTATCGCAGGATCTCAGCCCCAGCATTTT.

The V gene is TRBV19, the J gene TRBJ2-7, with D unresolved. This CDR3 has 12 amino acids. V was pared by 3 bases and J by 6 bases, with 9 bases between. The V gene's germline CDR1 is LNHDA and CDR2 SQIVND (reference sequence). The CDR3 is CASSIGPGEQYF. CDR3 DNA: TGTGCCAGTAGTATCGGTCCCGGCGAGCAGTACTTC.